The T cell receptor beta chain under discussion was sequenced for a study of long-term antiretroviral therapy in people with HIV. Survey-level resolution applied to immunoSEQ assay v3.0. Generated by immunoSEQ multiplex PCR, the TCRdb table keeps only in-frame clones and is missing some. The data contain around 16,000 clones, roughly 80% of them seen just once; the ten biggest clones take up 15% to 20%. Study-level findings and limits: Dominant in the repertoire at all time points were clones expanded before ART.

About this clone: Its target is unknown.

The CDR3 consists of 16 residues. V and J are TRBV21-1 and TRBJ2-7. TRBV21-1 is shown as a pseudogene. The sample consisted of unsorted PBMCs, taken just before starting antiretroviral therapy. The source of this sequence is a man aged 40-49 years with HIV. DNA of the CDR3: TGTGCCAGCAGCGCTGGTCTGCTACACGTGTTAGACGAGCAGTACTTC. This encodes CASSAGLLHVLDEQYF.